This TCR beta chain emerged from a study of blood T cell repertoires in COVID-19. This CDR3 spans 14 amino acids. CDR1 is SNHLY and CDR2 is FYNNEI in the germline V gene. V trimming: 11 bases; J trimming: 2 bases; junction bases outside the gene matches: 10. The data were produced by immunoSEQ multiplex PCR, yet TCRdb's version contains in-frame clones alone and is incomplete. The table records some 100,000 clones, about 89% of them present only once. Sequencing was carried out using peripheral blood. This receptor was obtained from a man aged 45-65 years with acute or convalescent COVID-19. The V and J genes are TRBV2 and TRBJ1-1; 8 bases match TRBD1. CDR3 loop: CAGRQGPPNTEAFF. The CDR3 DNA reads TGTGCCGGGAGACAGGGGCCACCTAACACTGAAGCTTTCTTT. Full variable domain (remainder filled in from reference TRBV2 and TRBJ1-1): EPEVTQTPSHQVTQMGQEVILRCVPISNHLYFYWYRQILGQKVEFLVSFYNNEISEKSEIFDDQFSVERPDGSNFTLKIRSTKLEDSAMYFCAGRQGPPNTEAFFGQGTRLTVV.